This T cell receptor (beta chain) originates from a study of human T cells and chemical hapten exposure. About the study: Sensitization employed 2% DPC on about 2 cm by about 2 cm of upper inner arm skin. How much TCR each sample yielded varied, mostly because pooled library volumes differed slightly.

The length of the CDR3 is 13 residues. Germline V gene sequence: CDR1 SQVTM, CDR2 ANQGSEA. The V segment lost 6 bases and the J segment 4 bases; nucleotides outside the gene matches: 5. The table lists this clonotype with many counts. TCRdb independently ran MiXCR on the RACE reads; one entry per CDR3 protein. This sample has tens of thousands of distinct CDR3 sequences, with under 11% found just once. Time point defined: patch test 2, 6 weeks after DPC sensitization. Treatment meaning: therapeutic diphenylcyclopropenone sensitization with weekly scalp DPC. The authors' total RNA extraction used unfractionated whole blood.

The starting material was whole blood, obtained in connection with sensitization to the hapten diphenylcyclopropenone (DPC). This TCR was sampled from a woman between 50 and 59 years old with alopecia areata. Some clones in this sample may be carry-over from other donors' samples. The chain employs TRBV29-1 and TRBJ2-3, with 9 bases that match TRBD1. The CDR3, as DNA: TGCAGCGTAATCCGGGACAGGGCAGATACGCAGTATTTT. This translates into CSVIRDRADTQYF.